These T cell receptor beta chains were read from a single sample in a study of regulatory T cells in long-lasting Graves disease. TCRdb re-analysed the multiplex PCR reads in MiXCR, keeping a single row per CDR3 protein. In the table there are about 470,000 distinct CDR3 sequences, more than 20% of which are singletons. The sequences come from peripheral blood mononuclear cells (PBMCs), collected when the disease was refractory, from a patient treated with antithyroid drugs. Receptors originate from a female donor with Graves disease. The CDR3 runs from the conserved cysteine through the conserved F or W. A D gene is named only where the DNA matches it firmly. Size values are once, few and many counts, or a class for expanded clones, and some rows have none.

V: TRBV5-1; J: TRBJ2-4; D: .; size: .; DNA: TGCGCCAGCAGCTTTCGTTGGGGCGAAAACATTCAGTACTTC; CDR3: CASSFRWGENIQYF
V: TRBV15; J: TRBJ2-5; D: .; size: .; DNA: TGTGCCACCAGCAGAGGACGACTGGAAGAGACCCAGTACTTC; CDR3: CATSRGRLEETQYF
V: TRBV3-1; J: TRBJ2-7; D: .; size: many; DNA: TGTGCCAGCAGCCAGATCGGGACCTCCTACGAGCAGTACTTC; CDR3: CASSQIGTSYEQYF
V: TRBV27; J: TRBJ2-3; D: .; size: .; DNA: TGTGCCAGCAACCCATTCCCCGGGAGTCCAGATACGCAGTATTTT; CDR3: CASNPFPGSPDTQYF
V: TRBV2; J: TRBJ2-5; D: TRBD2; size: many; DNA: TGTGCCAGCCGAAAACTAGCGGGAGGGTCTCAAGAGACCCAGTACTTC; CDR3: CASRKLAGGSQETQYF
V: TRBV6-1; J: TRBJ2-7; D: .; size: few; DNA: TGTGCCAGCAGTGAACGGGAGTGGTACGAGCAGTACTTC; CDR3: CASSEREWYEQYF
V: TRBV6-2/TRBV6-3; J: TRBJ1-5; D: .; size: few; DNA: TGTGCCAGCAGTCCACTCCTGGACGGAAGCAATCAGCCCCAGCATTTT; CDR3: CASSPLLDGSNQPQHF
V: TRBV11-2; J: TRBJ2-2; D: TRBD2; size: few; DNA: TGTGCCATAATAGCGGGAGCCGGGGAGCTGTTTTTT; CDR3: CAIIAGAGELFF
V: TRBV5-5; J: TRBJ1-2; D: .; size: .; DNA: TGTGCCAGCAGCTCAGGAGGGACCGATTATGGCTACACCTTC; CDR3: CASSSGGTDYGYTF
V: TRBV6-1; J: TRBJ2-5; D: .; size: many; DNA: TGTGCCAGCACTCCAAGGGCCCCGTCCGAGGAGACCCAGTACTTC; CDR3: CASTPRAPSEETQYF
V: TRBV19; J: TRBJ1-5; D: TRBD1; size: .; DNA: TGTGCCAGTAAAAATGGGGGGGACAGCTATAGCAATCAGCCCCAGCATTTT; CDR3: CASKNGGDSYSNQPQHF
V: TRBV7-2; J: TRBJ2-7; D: TRBD2; size: .; DNA: TGTGCCAGCAGCCTGGGACTAGCGGGAGGAGATTTCTACGAGCAGTACTTC; CDR3: CASSLGLAGGDFYEQYF
V: TRBV19; J: TRBJ2-2; D: .; size: few; DNA: TGTGCCAGTACCCGGGGGAGTGACACCGGGGAGCTGTTTTTT; CDR3: CASTRGSDTGELFF
V: TRBV20-1; J: TRBJ2-1; D: TRBD2; size: .; DNA: TGCAGTGCGACTACTAGCGGCCTTCGGAATGAGCAGTTCTTC; CDR3: CSATTSGLRNEQFF
V: TRBV5-1; J: TRBJ2-7; D: .; size: .; DNA: TGCGCCAGCAGGGGTGTGAGCGTAGGCTACGAGCAGTACTTC; CDR3: CASRGVSVGYEQYF
V: TRBV20-1; J: TRBJ2-5; D: .; size: .; DNA: TGCAGTGCTACCGTAGGGGGGGAGACCCAGTACTTC; CDR3: CSATVGGETQYF
V: TRBV5-1; J: TRBJ1-1; D: TRBD1; size: many; DNA: TGCGCCAGCAGCTTTGGGACAGGGGGCTTGGGCACTGAAGCTTTCTTT; CDR3: CASSFGTGGLGTEAFF